The entry below describes one T cell receptor (beta chain). Data came from immunoSEQ multiplex PCR; TCRdb stores just in-frame clones and leaves some out. The table has some 83,000 clones, 85% to 95% seen once; the top ten hold about 0.41%. This sample is part of a study of technical replicates of blood from a handful of donors. The V segment lost 4 bases and the J segment 6 bases; nucleotides outside the gene matches: 3. This CDR3 is 14 amino acids long. Looked up from germline, CDR1 is GTSNPN and CDR2 is SVGIG (reference sequence). Sequencing was performed on T cells isolated from PBMCs. The chain employs TRBV30 and TRBJ2-1, with TRBD2 matching over 13 bases. This clonotype originated in a human donor in good health. The CDR3 DNA is TGTGCCTGGACGGGACTAGCGGGGAGCAATGAGCAGTTCTTC. Translated, it gives CAWTGLAGSNEQFF.